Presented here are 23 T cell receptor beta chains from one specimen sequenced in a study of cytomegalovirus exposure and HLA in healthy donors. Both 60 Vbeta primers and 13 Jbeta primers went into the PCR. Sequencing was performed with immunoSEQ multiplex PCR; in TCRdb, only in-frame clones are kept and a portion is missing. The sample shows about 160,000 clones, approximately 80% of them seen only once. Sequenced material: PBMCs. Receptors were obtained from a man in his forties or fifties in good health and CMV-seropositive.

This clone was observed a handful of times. The CDR3 DNA reads as TGTGCCAGCAGCTTAGACGGACAAGGGCGTGGCTACACCTTC. Protein sequence: CASSLDGQGRGYTF. This sequence joins TRBV7-2 and TRBJ1-2, with a tentative D call TRBD1 (5 bases). Trimming took off 1 base at V and 7 bases at J, with 13 bases between the two ends. The germline gives CDR1 SGHTA, CDR2 FQGNSA. This CDR3 spans 14 amino acids.

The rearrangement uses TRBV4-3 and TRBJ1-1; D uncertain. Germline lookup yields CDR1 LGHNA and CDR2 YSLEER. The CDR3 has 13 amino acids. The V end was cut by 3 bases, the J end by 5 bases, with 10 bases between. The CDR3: CASSQIRFTEAFF. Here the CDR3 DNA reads TGCGCCAGCAGCCAGATCAGGTTTACTGAAGCTTTCTTT.

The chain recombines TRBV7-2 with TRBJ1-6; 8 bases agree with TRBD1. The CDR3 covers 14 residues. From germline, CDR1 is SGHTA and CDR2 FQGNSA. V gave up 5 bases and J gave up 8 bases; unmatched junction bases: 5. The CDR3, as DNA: TGTGCCAGCAGCCCAGGACAGGGTCATTCACCCCTCCACTTT. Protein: CASSPGQGHSPLHF.

Here the CDR3 reads CASSLEPRTGGDGIQYF. CDR3 nucleotide sequence: TGTGCCAGCAGTTTAGAGCCTCGGACAGGCGGAGACGGCATTCAGTACTTC. The rearrangement joins TRBV27 to TRBJ2-4; 7 nucleotides line up with TRBD1. The CDR3 consists of 17 residues. J was trimmed by 9 bases and V by 2 bases; bases with no gene match: 16. Per germline, CDR1 MNHEY and CDR2 SMNVEV (reference sequence).

The CDR3 coding sequence is TGCGCCAGCAGCCGACAGGGGTCGGAAGAGACCCAGTACTTC. Encoded protein: CASSRQGSEETQYF. The chain combines TRBV4-1 with TRBJ2-5, with 8 nucleotides matching TRBD1. The CDR3 contains 14 residues. The trim removed 4 bases at V and 3 bases at J, leaving 4 bases unmatched. Germline-derived CDR1 and CDR2 are MGHRA and YSYEKL.

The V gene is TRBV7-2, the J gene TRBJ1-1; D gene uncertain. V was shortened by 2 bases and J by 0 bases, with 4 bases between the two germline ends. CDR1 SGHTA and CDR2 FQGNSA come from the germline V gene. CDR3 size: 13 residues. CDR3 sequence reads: CASSLYVNTEAFF. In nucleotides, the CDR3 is TGTGCCAGCAGCTTATATGTGAACACTGAAGCTTTCTTT.

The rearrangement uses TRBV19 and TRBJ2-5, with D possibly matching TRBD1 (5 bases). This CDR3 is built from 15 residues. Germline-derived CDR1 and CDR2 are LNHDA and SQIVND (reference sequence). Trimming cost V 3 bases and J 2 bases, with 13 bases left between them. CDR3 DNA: TGTGCCAGTAGTATGTCAGGACAATCGCAAGAGACCCAGTACTTC. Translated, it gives CASSMSGQSQETQYF.

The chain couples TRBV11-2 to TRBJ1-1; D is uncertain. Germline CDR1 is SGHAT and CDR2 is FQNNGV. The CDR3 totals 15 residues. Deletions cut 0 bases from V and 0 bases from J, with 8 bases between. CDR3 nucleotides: TGTGCCAGCAGCTTAGAATCGAGTATGAACACTGAAGCTTTCTTT. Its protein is CASSLESSMNTEAFF.

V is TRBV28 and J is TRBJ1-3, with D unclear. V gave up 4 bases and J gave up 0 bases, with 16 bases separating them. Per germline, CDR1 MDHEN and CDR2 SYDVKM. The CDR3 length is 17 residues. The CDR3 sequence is CASSSPADWYSGNTIYF. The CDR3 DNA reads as TGTGCCAGCAGTTCCCCGGCTGACTGGTACTCTGGAAACACCATATATTTT. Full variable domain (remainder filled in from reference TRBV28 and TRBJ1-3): DVKVTQSSRYLVKRTGEKVFLECVQDMDHENMFWYRQDPGLGLRLIYFSYDVKMKEKGDIPEGYSVSREKKERFSLILESASTNQTSMYLCASSSPADWYSGNTIYFGEGSWLTVV.

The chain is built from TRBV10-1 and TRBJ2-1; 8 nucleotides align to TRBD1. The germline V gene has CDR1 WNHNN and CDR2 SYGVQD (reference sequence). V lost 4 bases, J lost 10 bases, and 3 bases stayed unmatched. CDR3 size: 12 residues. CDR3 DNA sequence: TGCGCCAGCAGTGCAGCAGGGGGCGAGCAGTTCTTC. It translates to CASSAAGGEQFF.

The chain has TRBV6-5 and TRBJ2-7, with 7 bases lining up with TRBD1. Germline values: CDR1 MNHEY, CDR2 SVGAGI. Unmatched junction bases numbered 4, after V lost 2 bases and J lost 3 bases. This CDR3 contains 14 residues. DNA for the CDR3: TGTGCCAGCAGTTACATGGGACAGAGCTACGAGCAGTACTTC. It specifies CASSYMGQSYEQYF.

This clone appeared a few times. The CDR3 nucleotides read TGTGCCAGTAGACGAGCGGGGATGGCTAGCAATCAGCCCCAGCATTTT. As protein: CASRRAGMASNQPQHF. The gene calls are TRBV19 and TRBJ1-5; no clear D. The germline V gene has CDR1 LNHDA and CDR2 SQIVND (reference sequence). Trimming removed 6 bases from V and 0 bases from J, with 15 bases in between. The CDR3 has 16 amino acids.

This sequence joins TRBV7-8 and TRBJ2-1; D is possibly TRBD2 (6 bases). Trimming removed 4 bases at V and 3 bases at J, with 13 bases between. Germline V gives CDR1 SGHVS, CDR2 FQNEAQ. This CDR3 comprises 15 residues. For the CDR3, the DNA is TGTGCCAGCAGCTCCCCCCGCGGGGTCTACAATGAGCAGTTCTTC. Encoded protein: CASSSPRGVYNEQFF.

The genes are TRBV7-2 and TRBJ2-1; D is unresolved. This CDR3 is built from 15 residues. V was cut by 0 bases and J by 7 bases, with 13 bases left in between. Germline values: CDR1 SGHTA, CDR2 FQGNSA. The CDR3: CASSLAGAGTNEQFF. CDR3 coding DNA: TGTGCCAGCAGCTTAGCGGGCGCAGGCACAAATGAGCAGTTCTTC.

This chain's CDR3 is CASSFRGPNYGYTF. The CDR3 region has the DNA TGTGCCAGCAGCTTCAGGGGGCCTAACTATGGCTACACCTTC. The gene calls are TRBV5-6 and TRBJ1-2, with 8 bases fitting TRBD1. CDR3 length: 14 residues. V gave up 2 bases and J gave up 0 bases; unmatched junction bases: 0. Germline CDR1 reads SGHDT; CDR2 reads YYEEEE.

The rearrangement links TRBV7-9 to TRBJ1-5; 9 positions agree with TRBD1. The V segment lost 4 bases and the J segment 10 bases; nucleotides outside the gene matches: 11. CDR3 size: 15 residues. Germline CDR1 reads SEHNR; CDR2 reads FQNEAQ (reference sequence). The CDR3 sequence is CASSSLGDRAIPQHF. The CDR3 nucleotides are TGTGCCAGCAGCTCCCTGGGGGACAGGGCAATACCCCAGCATTTT.

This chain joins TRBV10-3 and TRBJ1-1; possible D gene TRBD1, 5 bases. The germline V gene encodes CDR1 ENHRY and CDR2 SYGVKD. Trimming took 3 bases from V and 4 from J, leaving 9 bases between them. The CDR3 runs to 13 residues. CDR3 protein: CAISDGGGTEAFF. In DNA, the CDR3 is TGTGCCATCAGTGACGGGGGGGGCACTGAAGCTTTCTTT.

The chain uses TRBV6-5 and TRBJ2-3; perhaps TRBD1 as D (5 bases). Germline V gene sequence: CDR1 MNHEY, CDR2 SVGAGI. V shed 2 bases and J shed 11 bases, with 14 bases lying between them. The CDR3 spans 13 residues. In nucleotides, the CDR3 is TGTGCCAGCAGTTACGCTCGGCAGGGTGAGCAGTATTTT. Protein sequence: CASSYARQGEQYF.

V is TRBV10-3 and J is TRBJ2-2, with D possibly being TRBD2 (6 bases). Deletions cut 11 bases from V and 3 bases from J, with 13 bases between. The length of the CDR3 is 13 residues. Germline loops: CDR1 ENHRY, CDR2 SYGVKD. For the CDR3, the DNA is TGTGCCGGAGGGGACTCGGACACCGGGGAGCTGTTTTTT. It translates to CAGGDSDTGELFF.

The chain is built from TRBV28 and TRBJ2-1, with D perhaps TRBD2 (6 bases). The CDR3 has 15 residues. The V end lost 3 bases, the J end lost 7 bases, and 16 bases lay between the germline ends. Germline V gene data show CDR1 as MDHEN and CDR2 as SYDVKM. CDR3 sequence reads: CASSFPGLSGNEQFF. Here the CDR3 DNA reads TGTGCCAGCAGTTTCCCGGGACTTTCCGGGAATGAGCAGTTCTTC.

The chain's CDR3 is CASSRETGQGAIEAFF. The CDR3 DNA follows: TGTGCCAGCAGCCGGGAAACTGGACAGGGGGCGATTGAAGCTTTCTTT. J is TRBJ1-1 and V is TRBV5-4; TRBD1 aligns across 11 bases. The CDR3 is 16 amino acids. Trimming cost V 4 bases and J 7 bases; bases outside gene matches: 12. Germline loops: CDR1 SGHNT, CDR2 YYREEE (reference sequence).

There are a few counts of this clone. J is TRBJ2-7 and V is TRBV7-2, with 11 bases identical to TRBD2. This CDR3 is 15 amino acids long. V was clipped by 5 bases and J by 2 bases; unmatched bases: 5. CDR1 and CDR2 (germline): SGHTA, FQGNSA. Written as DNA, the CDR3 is TGTGCCAGCAGCGCCGATAGCGGGGGGGCCTACGAGCAGTACTTC. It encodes CASSADSGGAYEQYF.

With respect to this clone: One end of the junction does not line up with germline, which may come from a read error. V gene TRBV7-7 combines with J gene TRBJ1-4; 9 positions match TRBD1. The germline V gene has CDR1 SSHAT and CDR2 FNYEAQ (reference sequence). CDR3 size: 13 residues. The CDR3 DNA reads TGTGCTAGCAGTTCGGACAGGGGTGAAAAACTGTTTTTT. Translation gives CASSSDRGEKLFF. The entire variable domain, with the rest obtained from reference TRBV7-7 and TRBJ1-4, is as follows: GAGVSQSPRYKVTKRGQDVTLRCDPISSHATLYWYQQALGQGPEFLTYFNYEAQPDKSGLPSDRFSAERPEGSISTLTIQRTEQRDSAMYRCASSSDRGEKLFFGSGTQLSVL.